This record concerns one TCR beta chain sequence. What it binds is unknown. This sample stems from a study of CD8 T cells in Susac syndrome. Random hexamers primed reverse transcription of about 0.45 to 1 ug RNA. Across 54 Vbeta and 13 Jbeta, immunoSEQ multiplex PCR amplified TCR beta CDR3. TCRdb redid the calling of the immunoSEQ multiplex PCR reads with MiXCR, one entry per CDR3 protein. Of about 250,000 distinct CDR3 sequences in the sample, just under 95% were seen once. The CDR3 is 13 residues long. The germline gives CDR1 SGHDT, CDR2 YYEEEE. V was clipped by 4 bases and J by 5 bases; unmatched bases: 3. General study points: It was acknowledged in the study that its TCR sequencing and HLA analysis involved a relatively small number of individuals.

From blood CD8+ and CD4+ T cells, the TCR beta chain was sequenced. Through negative isolation, CD4+ and CD8+ T cells were obtained, while TEMRA cells were enriched using FACS. The TCR sequence derives from a human donor with multiple sclerosis. This chain uses TRBV5-6 with TRBJ2-5, with 9 bases lining up with TRBD2. The sample consisted of CD4+ T cells from PBMCs. The CDR3, as DNA: TGTGCCAGCAGCCATGCGGGGGGGGAGACCCAGTACTTC. It is translated as CASSHAGGETQYF.